This T cell receptor beta chain was recovered during a study of T cell responses to AZD1222 COVID-19 vaccine (dated by TCRdb to the early 2020s). Background for the entire study: AZD1222 recipients given second doses at about 4 weeks or at about 12 weeks were pooled, since spike-specific TCR depth and breadth were not found to differ between the two schedules. Trial participants were enrolled by age into 18-55, 56-69 and 70-plus year subgroups, with approximately 150, 28 and 58 TCR-sequenced participants respectively. A total of just over 230 trial participants underwent TCR sequencing, of whom about 210 had received two doses of AZD1222 and about 25 had received two doses of the MenACWY control vaccine.

Reading from cysteine to phenylalanine, the CDR3 counts 12 amino acids. Only the CDR3 DNA is retained, 36 bases long and in frame from the first base. CDR1 SGHNT and CDR2 YYREEE were looked up in the germline V gene (reference sequence). A distance of 4 bases separates the germline ends of V and J, which lose 0 bases and 3 bases respectively. Points the paper makes about the study in general: In the small 56-69-year group, the increase in depth fell short of significance, most likely because of low power. Most participants were white British and females outnumbered males, and the authors suggested that clonal diversity may have been underestimated. Because no samples from the day 14 peak response were available, repertoires could be characterized only after the peak T cell response. Conclusions about previously exposed vaccinees were limited because only six AZD1222 recipients were SARS-CoV-2 seropositive at baseline. After two AZD1222 doses, both the breadth and the depth of spike-specific TCRs were significantly higher than at day 0 and than in MenACWY recipients. Nearly half of unique spike-specific TCRs reportedly recognized epitopes outside regions mutated in the B.1.351 and B.1.1.7 variants. The whole spike protein was spanned by vaccine-associated CD4 TCRs, and dominant responses were seen in regions 160-218 and 743-854.

In light of the paper, this sample's time point label describes: baseline before first vaccination. The vaccinee samples were drawn from two UK trials, COV001 and COV002, one of which was a single-blind randomized controlled phase 2/3 trial testing AZD1222 (ChAdOx1 nCoV-19) in healthy adults. For TCRbeta chain sequencing, PBMC samples from trial participants were taken at day 0 and at day 28 after the second dose. The CDR3 regions of human TCRbeta chains were analyzed by immunosequencing. Processing in the source paper ran as follows. Repertoire TCRs were checked for matches against a reference library of SARS-CoV-2-specific TCRs that had been generated using the MIRA antigen-specificity platform. Breadth was defined as the fraction of unique TCRs that were SARS-CoV-2-associated. Depth was defined as the fraction of total T cells that were SARS-CoV-2-associated. Using the MIRA data, each spike-specific TCR was assigned both to the spike region to which the TCR was reactive and to a CD4 or CD8 class. Log10-transformed breadth and depth values were compared by one-way ANOVA with Sidak's multiple comparisons tests. TCRdb mirrors the immuneACCESS table, restricted to in-frame sequences. Some clones are absent from its copies; in checked studies, under half trace to an unresolved V gene, and the reason for the others is unknown. V, J and clone size reflect that table, while D and trimming were determined from the DNA. In all, the sample holds roughly 200,000 clones, and 88% of those were seen once. More than 7% of the sample comes from the top ten.

As to this clone: Its antigen is unknown. No base-level quality is on record; no much larger clone is a single base apart. The same CDR3 is also encoded by other DNA sequences in this sample.

The sequence was collected from an adult in good health. Sequenced material: peripheral blood, taken on day 0 of AZD1222 vaccination. The chain joins TRBV5-4 to TRBJ2-7; the D gene assignment is ambiguous. At the DNA level, the sequence is TGTGCCAGCAGCTTGGACGGCTACGAGCAGTACTTC. Protein translation: CASSLDGYEQYF.